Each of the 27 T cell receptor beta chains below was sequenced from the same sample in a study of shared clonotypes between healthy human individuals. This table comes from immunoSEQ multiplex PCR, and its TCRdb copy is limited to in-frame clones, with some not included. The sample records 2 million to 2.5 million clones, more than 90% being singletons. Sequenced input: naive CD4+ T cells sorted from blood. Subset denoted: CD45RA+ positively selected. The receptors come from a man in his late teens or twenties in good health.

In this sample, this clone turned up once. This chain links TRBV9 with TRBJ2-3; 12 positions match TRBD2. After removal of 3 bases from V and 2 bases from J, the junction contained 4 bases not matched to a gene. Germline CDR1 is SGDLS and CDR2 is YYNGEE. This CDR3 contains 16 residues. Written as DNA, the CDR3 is TGTGCCAGCAGCGCTAGGACTAGCGGGAACACAGATACGCAGTATTTT. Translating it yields CASSARTSGNTDTQYF.

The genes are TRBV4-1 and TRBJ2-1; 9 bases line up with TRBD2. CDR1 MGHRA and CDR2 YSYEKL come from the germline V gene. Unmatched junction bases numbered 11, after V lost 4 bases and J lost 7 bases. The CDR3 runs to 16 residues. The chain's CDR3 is CASSLLGAGGKNEQFF. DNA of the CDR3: TGCGCCAGCAGCCTCCTAGGAGCGGGAGGTAAAAATGAGCAGTTCTTC.

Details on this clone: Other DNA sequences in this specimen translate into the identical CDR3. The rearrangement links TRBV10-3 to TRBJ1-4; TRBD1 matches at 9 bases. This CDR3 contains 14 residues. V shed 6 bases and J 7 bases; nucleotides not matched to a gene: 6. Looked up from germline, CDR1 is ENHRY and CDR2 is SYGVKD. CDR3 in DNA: TGTGCCATCAGAGACGGACAGGGGAGTGAAAAACTGTTTTTT. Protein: CAIRDGQGSEKLFF.

The CDR3 nucleotides read TGCGCCAGCCGATCTGGACGGTTCGGCTACACCTTC. Translation gives CASRSGRFGYTF. The gene calls are TRBV5-1 and TRBJ1-2, with D unclear. V shed 7 bases and J shed 8 bases, with 15 bases lying between them. CDR3 length: 12 amino acids. CDR1 is SGHRS and CDR2 is YFSETQ in the germline V gene.

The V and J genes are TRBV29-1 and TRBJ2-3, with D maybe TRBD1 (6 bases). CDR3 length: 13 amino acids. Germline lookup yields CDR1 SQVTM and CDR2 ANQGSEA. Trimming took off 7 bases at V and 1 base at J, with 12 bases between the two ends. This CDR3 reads CSGQGYGTDTQYF. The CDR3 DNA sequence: TGCAGCGGCCAGGGGTACGGCACAGATACGCAGTATTTT.

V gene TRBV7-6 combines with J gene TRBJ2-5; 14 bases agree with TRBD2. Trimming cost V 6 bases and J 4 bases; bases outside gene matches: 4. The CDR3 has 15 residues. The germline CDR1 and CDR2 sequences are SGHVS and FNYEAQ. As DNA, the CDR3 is TGTGCCAGCAGAACAGGGACTAGCGGGGGAGAGACCCAGTACTTC. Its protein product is CASRTGTSGGETQYF. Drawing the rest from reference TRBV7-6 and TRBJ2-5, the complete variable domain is GAGVSQSPRYKVTKRGQDVALRCDPISGHVSLYWYRQALGQGPEFLTYFNYEAQQDKSGLPNDRFSAERPEGSISTLTIQRTEQRDSAMYRCASRTGTSGGETQYFGPGTRLLVL.

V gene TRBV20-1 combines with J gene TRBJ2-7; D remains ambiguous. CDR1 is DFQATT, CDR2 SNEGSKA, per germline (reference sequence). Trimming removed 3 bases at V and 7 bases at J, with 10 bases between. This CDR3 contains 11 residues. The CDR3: CSASFREEQYF. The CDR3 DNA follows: TGCAGTGCTAGTTTTAGGGAAGAGCAGTACTTC.

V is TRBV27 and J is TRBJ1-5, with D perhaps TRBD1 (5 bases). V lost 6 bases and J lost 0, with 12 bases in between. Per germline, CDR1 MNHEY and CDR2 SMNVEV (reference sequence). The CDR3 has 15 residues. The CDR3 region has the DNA TGTGCCAGCAGGTTCGGGGGTAATAGCAATCAGCCCCAGCATTTT. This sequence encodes CASRFGGNSNQPQHF.

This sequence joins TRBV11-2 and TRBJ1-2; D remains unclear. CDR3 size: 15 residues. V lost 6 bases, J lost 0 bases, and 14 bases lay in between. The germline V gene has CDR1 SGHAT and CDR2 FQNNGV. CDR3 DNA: TGTGCCAGCAGGAGACCCGGCACGCCTAACTATGGCTACACCTTC. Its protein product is CASRRPGTPNYGYTF.

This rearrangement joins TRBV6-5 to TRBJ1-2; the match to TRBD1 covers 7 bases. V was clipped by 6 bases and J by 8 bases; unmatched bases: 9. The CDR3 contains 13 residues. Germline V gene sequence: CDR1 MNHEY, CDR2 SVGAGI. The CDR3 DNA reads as TGTGCCAGCAGCCGTCACAGGGGAGAGGGCTACACCTTC. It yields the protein CASSRHRGEGYTF.

This CDR3 reads CASSISGGWDSPLHF. CDR3 DNA sequence: TGTGCCAGCAGCATCTCAGGGGGCTGGGATTCACCCCTCCACTTT. V and J are TRBV5-8 and TRBJ1-6, with 8 bases matching TRBD1. The V gene's germline CDR1 is SGHTS and CDR2 YDEGEE. The CDR3 is 15 residues long. Trimming at V came to 4 bases and at J to 8 bases, leaving 8 bases not matched to a gene. The full variable domain, its missing parts supplied by reference TRBV5-8 and TRBJ1-6, is EAGVTQSPTHLIKTRGQQATLRCSPISGHTSVYWYQQALGLGLQFLLWYDEGEERNRGNFPPRFSGRQFPNYSSELNVNALELEDSALYLCASSISGGWDSPLHFGNGTRLTVT.

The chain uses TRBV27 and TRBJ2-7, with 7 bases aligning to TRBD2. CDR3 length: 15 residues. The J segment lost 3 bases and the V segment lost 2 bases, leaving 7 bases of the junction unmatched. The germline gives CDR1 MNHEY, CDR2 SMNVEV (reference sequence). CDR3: CASSLLQGGDYEQYF. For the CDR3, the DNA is TGTGCCAGCAGTTTACTCCAGGGAGGGGACTACGAGCAGTACTTC.

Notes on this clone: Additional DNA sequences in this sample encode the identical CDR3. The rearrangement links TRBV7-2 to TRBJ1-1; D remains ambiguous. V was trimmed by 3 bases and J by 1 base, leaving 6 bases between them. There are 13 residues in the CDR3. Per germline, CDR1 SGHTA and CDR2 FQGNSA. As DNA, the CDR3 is TGTGCCAGCAGCTTGGGTTCGAACACTGAAGCTTTCTTT. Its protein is CASSLGSNTEAFF.

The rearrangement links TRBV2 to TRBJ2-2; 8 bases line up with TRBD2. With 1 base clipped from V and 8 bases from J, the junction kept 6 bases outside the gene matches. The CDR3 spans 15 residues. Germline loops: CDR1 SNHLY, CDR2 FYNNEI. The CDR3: CASSEGGAGAGELFF. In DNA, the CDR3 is TGTGCCAGCAGTGAAGGGGGAGCGGGAGCAGGGGAGCTGTTTTTT.

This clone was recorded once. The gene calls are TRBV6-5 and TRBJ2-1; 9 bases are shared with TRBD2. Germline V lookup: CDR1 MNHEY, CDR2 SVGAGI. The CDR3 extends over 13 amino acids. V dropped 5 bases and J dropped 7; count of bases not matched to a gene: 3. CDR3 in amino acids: CASSNGLANEQFF. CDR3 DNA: TGTGCCAGCAGTAACGGACTAGCGAATGAGCAGTTCTTC.

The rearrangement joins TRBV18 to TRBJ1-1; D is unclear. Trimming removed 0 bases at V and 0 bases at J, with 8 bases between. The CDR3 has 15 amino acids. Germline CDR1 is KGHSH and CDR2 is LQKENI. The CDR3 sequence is CASSPPEGVNTEAFF. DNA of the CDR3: TGTGCCAGCTCACCACCGGAGGGAGTGAACACTGAAGCTTTCTTT.

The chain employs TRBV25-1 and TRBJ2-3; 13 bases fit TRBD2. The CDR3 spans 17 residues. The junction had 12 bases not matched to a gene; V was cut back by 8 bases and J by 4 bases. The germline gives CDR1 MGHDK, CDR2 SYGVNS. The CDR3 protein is CASSRGPGLAGADTQYF. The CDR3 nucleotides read TGTGCCAGCTCCAGGGGGCCAGGACTAGCGGGGGCAGATACGCAGTATTTT.

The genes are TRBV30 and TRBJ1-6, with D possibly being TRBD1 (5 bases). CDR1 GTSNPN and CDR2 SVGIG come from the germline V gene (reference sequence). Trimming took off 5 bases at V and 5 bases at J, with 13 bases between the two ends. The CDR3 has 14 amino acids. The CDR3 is CAWGTGGDNSPLHF. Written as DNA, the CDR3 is TGTGCCTGGGGGACCGGGGGGGATAATTCACCCCTCCACTTT. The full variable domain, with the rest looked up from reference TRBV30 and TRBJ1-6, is SQTIHQWPATLVQPVGSPLSLECTVEGTSNPNLYWYRQAAGRGLQLLFYSVGIGQISSEVPQNLSASRPQDRQFILSSKKLLLSDSGFYLCAWGTGGDNSPLHFGNGTRLTVT.

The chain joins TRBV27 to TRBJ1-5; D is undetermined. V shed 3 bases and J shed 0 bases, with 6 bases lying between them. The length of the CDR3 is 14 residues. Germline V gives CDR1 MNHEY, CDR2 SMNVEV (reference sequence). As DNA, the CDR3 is TGTGCCAGCAGTTTCTCCCCTAGCAATCAGCCCCAGCATTTT. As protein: CASSFSPSNQPQHF.

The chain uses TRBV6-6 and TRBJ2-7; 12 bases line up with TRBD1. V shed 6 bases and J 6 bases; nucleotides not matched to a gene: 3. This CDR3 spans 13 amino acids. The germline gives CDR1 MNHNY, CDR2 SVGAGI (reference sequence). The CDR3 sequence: CASSRDRGLEQYF. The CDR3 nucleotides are TGTGCCAGCAGCCGGGACAGGGGGCTCGAGCAGTACTTC.

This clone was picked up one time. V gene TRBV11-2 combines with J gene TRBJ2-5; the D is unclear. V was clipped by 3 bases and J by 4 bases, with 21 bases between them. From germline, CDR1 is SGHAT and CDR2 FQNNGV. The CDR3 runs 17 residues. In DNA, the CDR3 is TGTGCCAGCAGCTTCCCCCCCCAAAGTAAACGGCGAGAGACCCAGTACTTC. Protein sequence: CASSFPPQSKRRETQYF. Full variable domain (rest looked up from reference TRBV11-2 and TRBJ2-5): EAGVAQSPRYKIIEKRQSVAFWCNPISGHATLYWYQQILGQGPKLLIQFQNNGVVDDSQLPKDRFSAERLKGVDSTLKIQPAKLEDSAVYLCASSFPPQSKRRETQYFGPGTRLLVL.

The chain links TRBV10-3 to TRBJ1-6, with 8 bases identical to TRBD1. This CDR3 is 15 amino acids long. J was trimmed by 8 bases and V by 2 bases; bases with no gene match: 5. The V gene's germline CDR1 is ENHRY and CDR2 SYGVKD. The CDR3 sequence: CAISEGTGGHSPLHF. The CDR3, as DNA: TGTGCCATCAGTGAGGGCACAGGGGGACATTCACCCCTCCACTTT.

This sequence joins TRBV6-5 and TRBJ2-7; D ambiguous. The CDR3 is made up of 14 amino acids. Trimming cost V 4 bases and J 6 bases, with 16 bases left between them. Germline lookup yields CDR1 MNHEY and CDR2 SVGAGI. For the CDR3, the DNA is TGTGCCAGCAGTTCCCTCGTCCCGGGCCCCGAGCAGTACTTC. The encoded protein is CASSSLVPGPEQYF.

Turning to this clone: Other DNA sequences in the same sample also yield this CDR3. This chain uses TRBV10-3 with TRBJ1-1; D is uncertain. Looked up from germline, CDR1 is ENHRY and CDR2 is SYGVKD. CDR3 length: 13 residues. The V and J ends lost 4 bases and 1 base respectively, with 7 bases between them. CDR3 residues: CAISAAANTEAFF. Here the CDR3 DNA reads TGTGCCATCAGTGCTGCAGCGAACACTGAAGCTTTCTTT.

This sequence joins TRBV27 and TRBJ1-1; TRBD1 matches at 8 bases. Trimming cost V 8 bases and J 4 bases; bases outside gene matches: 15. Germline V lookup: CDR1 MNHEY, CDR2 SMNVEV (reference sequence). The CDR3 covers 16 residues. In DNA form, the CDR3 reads TGTGCCAGCTCTTCGGCCCGACAGGGGAGGGGCACTGAAGCTTTCTTT. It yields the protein CASSSARQGRGTEAFF.

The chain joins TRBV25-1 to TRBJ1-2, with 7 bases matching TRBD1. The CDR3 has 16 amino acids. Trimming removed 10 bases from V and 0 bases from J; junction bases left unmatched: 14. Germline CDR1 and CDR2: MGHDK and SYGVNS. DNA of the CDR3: TGTGCCACCTCGGGACAGTCCAACTTAGCTAACTATGGCTACACCTTC. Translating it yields CATSGQSNLANYGYTF.

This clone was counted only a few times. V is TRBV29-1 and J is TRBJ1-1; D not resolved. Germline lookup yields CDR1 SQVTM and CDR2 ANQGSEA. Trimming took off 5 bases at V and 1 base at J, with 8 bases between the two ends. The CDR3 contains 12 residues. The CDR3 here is CSVSNGNTEAFF. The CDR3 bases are TGCAGCGTTAGTAATGGGAACACTGAAGCTTTCTTT.